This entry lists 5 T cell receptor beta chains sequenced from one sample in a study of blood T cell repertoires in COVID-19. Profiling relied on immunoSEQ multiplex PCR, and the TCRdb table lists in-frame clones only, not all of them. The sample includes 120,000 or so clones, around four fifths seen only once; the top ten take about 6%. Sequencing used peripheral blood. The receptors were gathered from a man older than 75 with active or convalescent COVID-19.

CDR3 amino acids: CASTAGGVEQYF. CDR3 nucleotide sequence: TGTGCCAGCACCGCGGGGGGGGTCGAGCAGTACTTC. The gene calls are TRBV13 and TRBJ2-7; TRBD2 agrees at 9 bases. The germline V gene encodes CDR1 PRHDT and CDR2 FYEKMQ (reference sequence). The CDR3 extends over 12 amino acids. J lost 6 bases, V lost 7 bases, and 4 bases had no gene match.

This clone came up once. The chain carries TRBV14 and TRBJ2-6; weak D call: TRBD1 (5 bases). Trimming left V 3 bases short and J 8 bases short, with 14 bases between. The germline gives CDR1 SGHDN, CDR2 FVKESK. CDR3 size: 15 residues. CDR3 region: CASSQWALGPNVLTF. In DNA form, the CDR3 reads TGTGCCAGCAGCCAGTGGGCACTGGGGCCCAACGTCCTGACTTTC.

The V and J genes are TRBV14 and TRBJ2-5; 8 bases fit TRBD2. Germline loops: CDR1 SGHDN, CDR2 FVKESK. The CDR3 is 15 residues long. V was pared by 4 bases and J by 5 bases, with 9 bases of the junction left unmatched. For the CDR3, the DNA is TGTGCCAGCAGCCTCCGAGTAGCGGGGAGTGAGACCCAGTACTTC. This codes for CASSLRVAGSETQYF.

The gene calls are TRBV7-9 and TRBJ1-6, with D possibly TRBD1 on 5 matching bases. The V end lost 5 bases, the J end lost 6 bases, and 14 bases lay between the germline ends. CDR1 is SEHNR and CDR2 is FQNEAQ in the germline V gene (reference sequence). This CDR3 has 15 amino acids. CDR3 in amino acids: CASSPTGVGNSPLHF. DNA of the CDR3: TGTGCCAGCAGCCCCACGGGGGTTGGTAATTCACCCCTCCACTTT.

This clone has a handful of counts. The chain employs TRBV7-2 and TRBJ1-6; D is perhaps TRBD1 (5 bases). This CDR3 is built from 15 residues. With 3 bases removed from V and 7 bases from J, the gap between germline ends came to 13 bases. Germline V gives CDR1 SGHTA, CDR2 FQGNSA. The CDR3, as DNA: TGTGCCAGCAGCTTTGTTTCGACAGCCAATTCACCCCTCCACTTT. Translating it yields CASSFVSTANSPLHF. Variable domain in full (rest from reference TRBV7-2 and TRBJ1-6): GAGVSQSPSNKVTEKGKDVELRCDPISGHTALYWYRQSLGQGLEFLIYFQGNSAPDKSGLPSDRFSAERTGGSVSTLTIQRTQQEDSAVYLCASSFVSTANSPLHFGNGTRLTVT.